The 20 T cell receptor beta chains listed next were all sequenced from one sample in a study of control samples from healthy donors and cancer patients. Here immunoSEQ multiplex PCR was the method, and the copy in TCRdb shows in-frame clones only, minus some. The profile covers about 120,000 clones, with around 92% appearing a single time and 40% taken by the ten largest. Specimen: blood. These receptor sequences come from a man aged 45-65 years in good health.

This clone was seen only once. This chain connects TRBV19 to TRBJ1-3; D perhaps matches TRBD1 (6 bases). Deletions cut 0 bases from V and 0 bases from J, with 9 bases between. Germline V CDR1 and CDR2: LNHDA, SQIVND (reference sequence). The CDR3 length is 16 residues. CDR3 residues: CASSIDRTVSGNTIYF. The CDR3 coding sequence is TGTGCCAGTAGTATAGACCGGACAGTCTCTGGAAACACCATATATTTT.

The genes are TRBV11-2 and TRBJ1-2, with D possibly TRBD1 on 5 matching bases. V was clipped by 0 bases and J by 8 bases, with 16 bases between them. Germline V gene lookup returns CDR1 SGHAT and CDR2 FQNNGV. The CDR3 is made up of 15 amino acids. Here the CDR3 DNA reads TGTGCCAGCAGCTTAGATGCAGGGTTATTCGGCGGCTACACCTTC. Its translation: CASSLDAGLFGGYTF.

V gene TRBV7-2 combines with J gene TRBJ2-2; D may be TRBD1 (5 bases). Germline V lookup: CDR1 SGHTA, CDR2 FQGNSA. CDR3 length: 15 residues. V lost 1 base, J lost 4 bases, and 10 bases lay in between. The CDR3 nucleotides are TGTGCCAGCAGCTTAGACAGGATCACCACCGGGGAGCTGTTTTTT. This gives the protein CASSLDRITTGELFF. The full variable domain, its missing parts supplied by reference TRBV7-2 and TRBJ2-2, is GAGVSQSPSNKVTEKGKDVELRCDPISGHTALYWYRQSLGQGLEFLIYFQGNSAPDKSGLPSDRFSAERTGGSVSTLTIQRTQQEDSAVYLCASSLDRITTGELFFGEGSRLTVL.

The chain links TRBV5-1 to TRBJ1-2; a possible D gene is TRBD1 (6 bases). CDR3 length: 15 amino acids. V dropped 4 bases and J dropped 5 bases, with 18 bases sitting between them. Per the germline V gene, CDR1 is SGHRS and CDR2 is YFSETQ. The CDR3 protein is CASSPGVGTRYGYTF. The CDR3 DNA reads TGCGCCAGCAGCCCAGGGGTCGGGACGCGTTATGGCTACACCTTC.

As DNA, the CDR3 is TGTGCCAGCAGCTCAACAGGGGGCGCGGGCACAGATACGCAGTATTTT. It encodes CASSSTGGAGTDTQYF. V gene TRBV7-2 combines with J gene TRBJ2-3, with TRBD1 matching over 9 bases. Germline CDR1 SGHTA, CDR2 FQGNSA. The CDR3 consists of 16 residues. V was clipped by 4 bases and J by 1 base; unmatched bases: 6.

The CDR3 loop is CASSWTSGAETQYF. Written as DNA, the CDR3 is TGCGCCAGCAGCTGGACTAGCGGGGCAGAGACCCAGTACTTC. The chain has TRBV5-1 and TRBJ2-5; 12 nucleotides line up with TRBD2. Germline-derived CDR1 and CDR2 are SGHRS and YFSETQ. V lost 3 bases to trimming and J lost 4 bases; unmatched junction nucleotides: 1. The CDR3 totals 14 residues.

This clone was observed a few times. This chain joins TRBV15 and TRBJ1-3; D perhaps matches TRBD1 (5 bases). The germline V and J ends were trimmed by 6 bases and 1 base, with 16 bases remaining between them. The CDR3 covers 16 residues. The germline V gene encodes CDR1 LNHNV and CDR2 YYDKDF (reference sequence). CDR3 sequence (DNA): TGTGCCACCAGATCAGGGTTTTGGGGTTCTGGAAACACCATATATTTT. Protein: CATRSGFWGSGNTIYF.

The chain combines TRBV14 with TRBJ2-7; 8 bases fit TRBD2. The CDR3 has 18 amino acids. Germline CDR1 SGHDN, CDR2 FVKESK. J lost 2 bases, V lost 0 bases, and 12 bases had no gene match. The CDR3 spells CASSQDHGETSDTYEQYF. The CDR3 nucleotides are TGTGCCAGCAGCCAAGATCATGGGGAGACTAGCGACACCTACGAGCAGTACTTC.

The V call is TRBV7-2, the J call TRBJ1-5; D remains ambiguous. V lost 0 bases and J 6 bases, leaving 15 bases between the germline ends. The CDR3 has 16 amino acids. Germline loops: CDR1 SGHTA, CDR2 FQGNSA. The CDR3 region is CASSLAQLGFSQPQHF. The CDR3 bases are TGTGCCAGCAGCTTAGCGCAATTAGGGTTTAGTCAGCCCCAGCATTTT.

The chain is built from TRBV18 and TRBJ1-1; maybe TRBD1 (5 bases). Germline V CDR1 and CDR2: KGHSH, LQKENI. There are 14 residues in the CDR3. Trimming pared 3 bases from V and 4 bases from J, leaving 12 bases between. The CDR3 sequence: CASSPVTGLTEAFF. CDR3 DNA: TGTGCCAGCTCACCGGTGACGGGGCTCACTGAAGCTTTCTTT.

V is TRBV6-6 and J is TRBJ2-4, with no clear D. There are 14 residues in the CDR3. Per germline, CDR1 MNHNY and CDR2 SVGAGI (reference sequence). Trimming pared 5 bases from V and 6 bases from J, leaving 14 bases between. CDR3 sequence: CASSPRTGRNIQYF. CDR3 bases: TGTGCCAGCAGTCCCAGGACGGGCAGAAACATTCAGTACTTC.

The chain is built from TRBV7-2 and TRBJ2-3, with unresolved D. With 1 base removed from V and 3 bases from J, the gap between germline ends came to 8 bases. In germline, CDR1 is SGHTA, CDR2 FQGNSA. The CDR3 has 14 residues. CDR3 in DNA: TGTGCCAGCAGCTTAGACAGTGAAACAGATACGCAGTATTTT. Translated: CASSLDSETDTQYF. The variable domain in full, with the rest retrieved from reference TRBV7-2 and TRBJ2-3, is GAGVSQSPSNKVTEKGKDVELRCDPISGHTALYWYRQSLGQGLEFLIYFQGNSAPDKSGLPSDRFSAERTGGSVSTLTIQRTQQEDSAVYLCASSLDSETDTQYFGPGTRLTVL.

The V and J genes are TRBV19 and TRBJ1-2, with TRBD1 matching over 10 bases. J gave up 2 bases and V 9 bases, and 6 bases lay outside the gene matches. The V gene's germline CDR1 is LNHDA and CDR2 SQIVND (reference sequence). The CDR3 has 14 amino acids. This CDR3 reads CASGTGAVNYGYTF. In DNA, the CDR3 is TGTGCCAGCGGGACAGGGGCCGTCAACTATGGCTACACCTTC.

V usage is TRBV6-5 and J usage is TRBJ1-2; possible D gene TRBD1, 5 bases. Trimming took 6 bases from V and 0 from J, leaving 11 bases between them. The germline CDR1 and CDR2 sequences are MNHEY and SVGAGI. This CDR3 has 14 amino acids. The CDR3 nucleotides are TGTGCCAGCAGCAGGGCCGGGCCTAACTATGGCTACACCTTC. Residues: CASSRAGPNYGYTF.

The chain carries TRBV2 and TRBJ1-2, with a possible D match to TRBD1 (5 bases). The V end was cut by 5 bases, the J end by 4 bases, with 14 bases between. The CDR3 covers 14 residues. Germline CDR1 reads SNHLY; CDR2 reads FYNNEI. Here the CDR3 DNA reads TGTGCCAGCAGTTTCAGGGATGTGGGCTATGGCTACACCTTC. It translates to CASSFRDVGYGYTF.

CDR3 residues: CATSAYRENQPQHF. Written as DNA, the CDR3 is TGTGCCACCAGTGCTTACAGAGAAAATCAGCCCCAGCATTTT. This chain joins TRBV24-1 and TRBJ1-5; D is unclear. CDR3 size: 14 residues. V was shortened by 5 bases and J by 4 bases, with 11 bases between the two germline ends. The germline CDR1 and CDR2 sequences are KGHDR and SFDVKD.

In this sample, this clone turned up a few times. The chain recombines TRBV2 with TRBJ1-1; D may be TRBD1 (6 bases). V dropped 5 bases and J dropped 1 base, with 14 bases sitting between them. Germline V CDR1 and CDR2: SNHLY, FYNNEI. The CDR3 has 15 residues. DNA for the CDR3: TGTGCCAGCAGTTTCTCGGACAGCAAGAACACTGAAGCTTTCTTT. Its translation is CASSFSDSKNTEAFF.

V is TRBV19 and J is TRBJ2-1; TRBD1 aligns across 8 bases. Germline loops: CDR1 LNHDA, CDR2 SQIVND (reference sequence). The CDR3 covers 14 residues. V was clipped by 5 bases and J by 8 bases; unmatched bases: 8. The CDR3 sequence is CASSSGQGSHEQFF. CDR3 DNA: TGTGCCAGTAGTTCCGGACAGGGCAGCCATGAGCAGTTCTTC.

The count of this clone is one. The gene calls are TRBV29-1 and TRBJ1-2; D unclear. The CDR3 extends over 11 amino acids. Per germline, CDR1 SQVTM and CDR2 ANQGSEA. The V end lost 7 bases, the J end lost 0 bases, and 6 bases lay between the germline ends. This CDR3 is CSARSNYGYTF. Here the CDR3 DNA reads TGCAGCGCCCGGTCTAACTATGGCTACACCTTC.

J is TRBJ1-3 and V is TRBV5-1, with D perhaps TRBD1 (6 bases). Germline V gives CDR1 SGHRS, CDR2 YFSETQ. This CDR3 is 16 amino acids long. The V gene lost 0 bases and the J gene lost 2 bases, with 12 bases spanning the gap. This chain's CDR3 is CASSLGPDRTGNTIYF. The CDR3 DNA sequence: TGCGCCAGCAGCTTGGGACCTGACAGGACTGGAAACACCATATATTTT.